The rows below give T cell receptor beta chains drawn from one sample of a study of cytomegalovirus exposure and HLA in healthy donors. Clones were sequenced by immunoSEQ multiplex PCR, and TCRdb holds only the in-frame ones, with some missing. The sample shows around 150,000 clones, about four fifths of them seen only once. The material sequenced was PBMCs. The receptors originated from a man aged 25 to 40 in good health and CMV-seronegative. CDR3s include the opening cysteine and the closing phenylalanine or tryptophan. Fields, in order: D gene, V gene, clone size, J gene, CDR3 DNA, CDR3 protein. D genes are given only for firm matches. Clone sizes are given selectively: once, few, many, or a class where the clone is expanded.

d_call: TRBD2; v_call: TRBV9; clone_size: .; j_call: TRBJ2-7; cdr3_nt: TGTGCCAGCAGCTCCGAGCGGGGCGAGCAGTACTTC; cdr3_aa: CASSSERGEQYF
d_call: TRBD2; v_call: TRBV11-1; clone_size: .; j_call: TRBJ2-7; cdr3_nt: TGTGCCAGCAGCTTAATGGCCGGGGGGGGAAGGACCTACGAGCAGTACTTC; cdr3_aa: CASSLMAGGGRTYEQYF
d_call: .; v_call: TRBV11-2; clone_size: .; j_call: TRBJ1-6; cdr3_nt: TGTGCCAGCAGCTTACAGGGTTCGAACTCACCCCTCCACTTT; cdr3_aa: CASSLQGSNSPLHF
d_call: TRBD2; v_call: TRBV7-2; clone_size: .; j_call: TRBJ2-2; cdr3_nt: TGTGCCAGCAGCTTACTTTCGGGAGGCACCGGGGAGCTGTTTTTT; cdr3_aa: CASSLLSGGTGELFF
d_call: .; v_call: TRBV15; clone_size: .; j_call: TRBJ2-7; cdr3_nt: TGTGCCACCAGCACGGGACAAAACGAGCAGTACTTC; cdr3_aa: CATSTGQNEQYF
d_call: TRBD1; v_call: TRBV10-3; clone_size: .; j_call: TRBJ1-3; cdr3_nt: TGTGCCATTGGGGACAGGGATGGGCGCACTGAAGGCACCATATATTTT; cdr3_aa: CAIGDRDGRTEGTIYF
d_call: TRBD1; v_call: TRBV5-1; clone_size: .; j_call: TRBJ1-4; cdr3_nt: TGCGCCAGCAGCCCGGGACAGGGTGTAGCGTCTAATGAAAAACTGTTTTTT; cdr3_aa: CASSPGQGVASNEKLFF
d_call: .; v_call: TRBV29-1; clone_size: .; j_call: TRBJ1-1; cdr3_nt: TGCAGCGTTGAGAAAAGCCGACAGATAATGAACACTGAAGCTTTCTTT; cdr3_aa: CSVEKSRQIMNTEAFF
d_call: .; v_call: TRBV28; clone_size: .; j_call: TRBJ2-1; cdr3_nt: TGTGCCAGCAGTTTAGTGGGGGGGCAATATAACAATGAGCAGTTCTTC; cdr3_aa: CASSLVGGQYNNEQFF
d_call: .; v_call: TRBV6-5; clone_size: .; j_call: TRBJ2-2; cdr3_nt: TGTGCCAGCGAAGGGGGGAACACCGGGGAGCTGTTTTTT; cdr3_aa: CASEGGNTGELFF
d_call: .; v_call: TRBV28; clone_size: .; j_call: TRBJ2-2; cdr3_nt: TGTGCCAGCAGTTTATTGGAGGGCCCGCGCGGGGAGCTGTTTTTT; cdr3_aa: CASSLLEGPRGELFF
d_call: TRBD1; v_call: TRBV7-9; clone_size: .; j_call: TRBJ1-4; cdr3_nt: TGTGCCAGCAGCCACGGACAGGCAGAAGGGGGGACTAATGAAAAACTGTTTTTT; cdr3_aa: CASSHGQAEGGTNEKLFF
d_call: .; v_call: TRBV11-3; clone_size: .; j_call: TRBJ2-1; cdr3_nt: TGTGCCAGCAGCTTACGAGGGATTAGCTCCTACAATGAGCAGTTCTTC; cdr3_aa: CASSLRGISSYNEQFF
d_call: TRBD1; v_call: TRBV28; clone_size: .; j_call: TRBJ1-2; cdr3_nt: TGTGCCAGCAGTCCCCCGACAGGGGGCGCGGAGGGCTACACCTTC; cdr3_aa: CASSPPTGGAEGYTF
d_call: .; v_call: TRBV6-5; clone_size: .; j_call: TRBJ2-3; cdr3_nt: TGTGCCAGCAGCCGGGGTGGCGGCACAGATACGCAGTATTTT; cdr3_aa: CASSRGGGTDTQYF
d_call: TRBD1; v_call: TRBV9; clone_size: .; j_call: TRBJ2-7; cdr3_nt: TGTGCCAGCAGTAATATACAGGGGGCAAGACAGTACTTC; cdr3_aa: CASSNIQGARQYF
d_call: .; v_call: TRBV6-4; clone_size: .; j_call: TRBJ2-3; cdr3_nt: TGTGCCAGCAGTGGCTGGGGCTGGACAGATACGCAGTATTTT; cdr3_aa: CASSGWGWTDTQYF
d_call: TRBD2; v_call: TRBV5-1; clone_size: once; j_call: TRBJ2-5; cdr3_nt: TGCGCCAGCAGCTTGGATCCCCCGGGACTAGCGGGCCTTCACCGGGAGACCCAGTACTTC; cdr3_aa: CASSLDPPGLAGLHRETQYF
d_call: TRBD1; v_call: TRBV27; clone_size: .; j_call: TRBJ2-3; cdr3_nt: TGTGCCAGCAGTTTAGCAGGGGGCGCATTTCCCTCGCAGTATTTT; cdr3_aa: CASSLAGGAFPSQYF
d_call: .; v_call: TRBV30; clone_size: .; j_call: TRBJ1-1; cdr3_nt: TGTGCCTGGAGAGGATACGGGAGGGGGGGTGAAGCTTTCTTT; cdr3_aa: CAWRGYGRGGEAFF
d_call: .; v_call: TRBV5-4; clone_size: .; j_call: TRBJ2-5; cdr3_nt: TGTGCCGGCCAAAAGGAGACCCAGTACTTC; cdr3_aa: CAGQKETQYF
d_call: TRBD1; v_call: TRBV5-4; clone_size: .; j_call: TRBJ1-4; cdr3_nt: TGTGCCAGCAGCTCCCGGCGGCAGGGGGATGAAAAACTGTTTTTT; cdr3_aa: CASSSRRQGDEKLFF
d_call: TRBD2; v_call: TRBV19; clone_size: few; j_call: TRBJ2-3; cdr3_nt: TGTGCCAGTAGTATGGGGGCGGGAGGCCCAGATACGCAGTATTTT; cdr3_aa: CASSMGAGGPDTQYF
d_call: .; v_call: TRBV9; clone_size: .; j_call: TRBJ1-6; cdr3_nt: TGTGCCAGCAGCGTAGACCAGGGCTATAATTCACCCCTCCACTTT; cdr3_aa: CASSVDQGYNSPLHF
d_call: .; v_call: TRBV19; clone_size: once; j_call: TRBJ1-1; cdr3_nt: TGTGCCAGTAGTATACGGCTAGTTGAGGGTGTAAACACTGAAGCTTTCTTT; cdr3_aa: CASSIRLVEGVNTEAFF
d_call: TRBD2; v_call: TRBV7-2; clone_size: .; j_call: TRBJ2-7; cdr3_nt: TGTGCCAGCAGCTCGAGCGGGGGATACTCCTACGAGCAGTACTTC; cdr3_aa: CASSSSGGYSYEQYF
d_call: .; v_call: TRBV4-3; clone_size: .; j_call: TRBJ1-3; cdr3_nt: TGCGCCAGCAGCCAAGGGGCAGTCTCTGGAAACACCATATATTTT; cdr3_aa: CASSQGAVSGNTIYF
d_call: .; v_call: TRBV7-9; clone_size: .; j_call: TRBJ1-1; cdr3_nt: TGTGCCAGCAGGGTAGATATGAACACTGAAGCTTTCTTT; cdr3_aa: CASRVDMNTEAFF
d_call: .; v_call: TRBV5-8; clone_size: .; j_call: TRBJ2-5; cdr3_nt: TGTGCCAGCAACCACGGGGAGACCCAGTACTTC; cdr3_aa: CASNHGETQYF
d_call: .; v_call: TRBV6-5; clone_size: few; j_call: TRBJ2-1; cdr3_nt: TGTGCCAGCAGTCGTTACAATGAGCAGTTCTTC; cdr3_aa: CASSRYNEQFF
d_call: TRBD1; v_call: TRBV7-3; clone_size: few; j_call: TRBJ1-1; cdr3_nt: TGTGCCAGCAGCCCTGGAGTCAGGGGGGAAGAAGCTTTCTTT; cdr3_aa: CASSPGVRGEEAFF
d_call: .; v_call: TRBV28; clone_size: .; j_call: TRBJ2-1; cdr3_nt: TGTGCCAGCAGACCGGGGACTTACAATGAGCGGTTCTTC; cdr3_aa: CASRPGTYNERFF
d_call: .; v_call: TRBV19; clone_size: .; j_call: TRBJ1-5; cdr3_nt: TGTGCCAGTAGTATAAAGCTTTCCGATCAGCCCCAGCATTTT; cdr3_aa: CASSIKLSDQPQHF
d_call: .; v_call: TRBV7-9; clone_size: .; j_call: TRBJ2-2; cdr3_nt: TGTGCCAGCAGCAAAAAACAGGGAACAGCGAACACCGGGGAGCTGTTTTTT; cdr3_aa: CASSKKQGTANTGELFF
d_call: .; v_call: TRBV7-2; clone_size: .; j_call: TRBJ2-7; cdr3_nt: TGTGCCAGCAGCCAACCGGACAGCTCCTACGAGCAGTACTTC; cdr3_aa: CASSQPDSSYEQYF
d_call: TRBD2; v_call: TRBV29-1; clone_size: .; j_call: TRBJ2-1; cdr3_nt: TGCAGCGTGAGAGTAGCGGGAGGACCTAGCTCCTACAATGAGCAGTTCTTC; cdr3_aa: CSVRVAGGPSSYNEQFF
d_call: TRBD1; v_call: TRBV7-2; clone_size: .; j_call: TRBJ1-2; cdr3_nt: TGTGCCAGCACCCCCCAGGGGGCTGGGGGCTACACCTTC; cdr3_aa: CASTPQGAGGYTF
d_call: .; v_call: TRBV11-1; clone_size: .; j_call: TRBJ2-1; cdr3_nt: TGTGCCAGCAGCTTTGGCGGAAGCTCCTACAATGAGCAGTTCTTC; cdr3_aa: CASSFGGSSYNEQFF
d_call: .; v_call: TRBV6-9; clone_size: once; j_call: TRBJ1-2; cdr3_nt: TGTGCCAGCAGTTGGAACTCCTTTGGGGGCGACAACCGCTATGGCTACACCTTC; cdr3_aa: CASSWNSFGGDNRYGYTF
d_call: TRBD2; v_call: TRBV5-1; clone_size: .; j_call: TRBJ2-5; cdr3_nt: TGCGCCAGCAGCTCCCCCCTAGGACTAGCGGGTTGGCTAGAGACCCAGTACTTC; cdr3_aa: CASSSPLGLAGWLETQYF
d_call: .; v_call: TRBV6-5; clone_size: .; j_call: TRBJ2-3; cdr3_nt: TGTGCCAGCAGTTCACCCCAGGGACTCACAGATACGCAGTATTTT; cdr3_aa: CASSSPQGLTDTQYF
d_call: .; v_call: TRBV5-1; clone_size: .; j_call: TRBJ1-6; cdr3_nt: TGCGCCAGCAGCTTGTGGAGGGACTCACCCCTCCACTTT; cdr3_aa: CASSLWRDSPLHF
d_call: .; v_call: TRBV10-1; clone_size: .; j_call: TRBJ1-1; cdr3_nt: TGCGCCAGCAGTAAGGGACTGATGAACACTGAAGCTTTCTTT; cdr3_aa: CASSKGLMNTEAFF
d_call: .; v_call: TRBV7-2; clone_size: .; j_call: TRBJ2-7; cdr3_nt: TGTGCCAGCAGCTCGCTGGCAGGATCCTACGAGCAGTACTTC; cdr3_aa: CASSSLAGSYEQYF
d_call: .; v_call: TRBV9; clone_size: .; j_call: TRBJ1-1; cdr3_nt: TGTGCCAGCAGCAGCCAGGGTCCCAATGAAGCTTTCTTT; cdr3_aa: CASSSQGPNEAFF
d_call: TRBD1; v_call: TRBV18; clone_size: .; j_call: TRBJ2-5; cdr3_nt: TGTGCCAGCTCACCCCAGGGGGTTGGCGAGACCCAGTACTTC; cdr3_aa: CASSPQGVGETQYF
d_call: TRBD1; v_call: TRBV28; clone_size: .; j_call: TRBJ1-2; cdr3_nt: TGTGCCAGCAGCCGATACGACAGGGGGGAAGGCTACACCTTC; cdr3_aa: CASSRYDRGEGYTF
d_call: TRBD2; v_call: TRBV13; clone_size: .; j_call: TRBJ2-1; cdr3_nt: TGTGCCAGCAGCTTACGGTCTAGCGGGAACAATGAGCAGTTCTTC; cdr3_aa: CASSLRSSGNNEQFF
d_call: .; v_call: TRBV25-1; clone_size: .; j_call: TRBJ1-6; cdr3_nt: TGTGCCAGCAGTCAGACAGGATCAAATAATTCACCCCTCCACTTT; cdr3_aa: CASSQTGSNNSPLHF
d_call: .; v_call: TRBV10-3; clone_size: .; j_call: TRBJ1-6; cdr3_nt: TGTGCCATCAGTGAAGGGACACCGAGCTCCTATAATTCACCCCTCCACTTT; cdr3_aa: CAISEGTPSSYNSPLHF
d_call: TRBD1; v_call: TRBV6-6; clone_size: .; j_call: TRBJ1-4; cdr3_nt: TGTGCCAGCAGGGCGGACAGGGGAGGGAAAAAACTGTTTTTT; cdr3_aa: CASRADRGGKKLFF
d_call: .; v_call: TRBV7-9; clone_size: .; j_call: TRBJ2-7; cdr3_nt: TGTGCCAGCAGCCCCCGGGACGAGCAGTACTTC; cdr3_aa: CASSPRDEQYF
d_call: .; v_call: TRBV7-8; clone_size: .; j_call: TRBJ1-1; cdr3_nt: TGTGCCAGCAGCTCCCAACCGTCCATGAACACCGAAGCTTTCTTT; cdr3_aa: CASSSQPSMNTEAFF
d_call: TRBD1; v_call: TRBV4-3; clone_size: .; j_call: TRBJ2-7; cdr3_nt: TGCGCCAGCAGCCAAGGTCGACAGGGCTCCTACGAGCAGTACTTC; cdr3_aa: CASSQGRQGSYEQYF
d_call: .; v_call: TRBV27; clone_size: .; j_call: TRBJ2-7; cdr3_nt: TGTGCCAGCAGTTTAGGGGCAGGGGCAACGTACGAGCAGTACTTC; cdr3_aa: CASSLGAGATYEQYF
d_call: TRBD2; v_call: TRBV5-4; clone_size: .; j_call: TRBJ2-7; cdr3_nt: TGTGCCAGCAGCCGTTCCGGGACTAGCCCTTACGAGCAGTACTTC; cdr3_aa: CASSRSGTSPYEQYF
d_call: .; v_call: TRBV7-2; clone_size: .; j_call: TRBJ2-7; cdr3_nt: TGTGCCAGCAGCTCCCCCCAGGGGGGTCGGGAATACGAGCAGTACTTC; cdr3_aa: CASSSPQGGREYEQYF